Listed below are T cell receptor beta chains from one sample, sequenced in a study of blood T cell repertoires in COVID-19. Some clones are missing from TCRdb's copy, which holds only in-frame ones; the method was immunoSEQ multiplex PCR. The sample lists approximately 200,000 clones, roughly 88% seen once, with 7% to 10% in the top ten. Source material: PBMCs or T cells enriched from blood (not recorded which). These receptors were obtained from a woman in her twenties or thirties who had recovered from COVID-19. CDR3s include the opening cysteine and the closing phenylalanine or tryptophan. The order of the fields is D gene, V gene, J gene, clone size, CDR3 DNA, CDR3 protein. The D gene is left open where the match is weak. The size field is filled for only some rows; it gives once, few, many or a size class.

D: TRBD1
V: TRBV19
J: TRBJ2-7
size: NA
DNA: TGTGCCAGTAGTATCGCTAACCAGGGGGCCGTCTACGAGCAGTACTTC
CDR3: CASSIANQGAVYEQYF

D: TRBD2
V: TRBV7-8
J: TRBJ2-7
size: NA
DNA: TGTGCCAGTGGGCGGGAGGGCCTCACCTACGAGCAGTACTTC
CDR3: CASGREGLTYEQYF

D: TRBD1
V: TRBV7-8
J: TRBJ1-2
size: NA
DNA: TGTGCCAGCAGCGGTCGGACAGGGGACTATGGCTACACCTTC
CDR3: CASSGRTGDYGYTF

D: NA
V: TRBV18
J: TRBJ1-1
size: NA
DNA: TGTGCCAGCTCACCAAAGGCGGTGGGGACTAACACTGAAGCTTTCTTT
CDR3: CASSPKAVGTNTEAFF

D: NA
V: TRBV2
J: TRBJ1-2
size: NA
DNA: TGTGCCAGCAAGGGCAGGGACTATGGCTACACCTTC
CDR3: CASKGRDYGYTF

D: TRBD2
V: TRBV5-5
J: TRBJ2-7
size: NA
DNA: TGTGCCAGCAGCTTGATACTAGCGGGATCCTACGAGCAGTACTTC
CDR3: CASSLILAGSYEQYF

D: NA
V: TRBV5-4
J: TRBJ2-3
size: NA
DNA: TGTGCCAGCAGCTCCCCGGGGGGCGCAGATACGCAGTATTTT
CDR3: CASSSPGGADTQYF

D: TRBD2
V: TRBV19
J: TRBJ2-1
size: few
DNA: TGTGCCAGTACCCCGACCCACCCCGGGACTAGCGGGAGGAGGGGGAATGAGCAGTTCTTC
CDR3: CASTPTHPGTSGRRGNEQFF

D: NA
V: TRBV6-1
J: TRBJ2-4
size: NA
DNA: TGTGCCAGCAGTGAAGCCCCAGGCGCTTTCCATTTAAAAAACATTCAGTACTTC
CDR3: CASSEAPGAFHLKNIQYF

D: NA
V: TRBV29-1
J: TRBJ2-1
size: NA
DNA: TGCAGCGTCCTCTCTGGGAAGGTGGACAGCCATCACCCACGAGAGTTCTTC
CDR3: CSVLSGKVDSHHPREFF

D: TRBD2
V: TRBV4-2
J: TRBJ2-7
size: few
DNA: TGTGCCAGCAGCCAAGATTGGGGGCGGGAGGTAACCTACGAGCAGTACTTC
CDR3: CASSQDWGREVTYEQYF

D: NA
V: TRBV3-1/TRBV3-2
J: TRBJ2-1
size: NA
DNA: TGTGCCAGCAGCCAAGATCCCCAGTCCTACAATGAGCAGTTCTTC
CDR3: CASSQDPQSYNEQFF

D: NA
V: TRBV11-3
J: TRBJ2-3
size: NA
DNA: TGTGCCAGCAGCTTAGGTGGCAGGGGATCGACAGATACGCAGTATTTT
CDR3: CASSLGGRGSTDTQYF

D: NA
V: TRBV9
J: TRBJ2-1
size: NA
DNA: TGTGCCAGCAGCGCGGGATCCGGGAAGCCCCCCTACAATGAGCAGTTCTTC
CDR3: CASSAGSGKPPYNEQFF

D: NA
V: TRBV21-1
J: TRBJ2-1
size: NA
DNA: TGTGCCAGCAGCAAAAATTGTCGAACAGGACGCAATGAGCAGTTCTTC
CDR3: CASSKNCRTGRNEQFF

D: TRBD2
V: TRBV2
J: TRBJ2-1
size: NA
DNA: TGTGCCAGCAGCGGGACTAGCGGGATAGTGGAGCAGTTCTTC
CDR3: CASSGTSGIVEQFF

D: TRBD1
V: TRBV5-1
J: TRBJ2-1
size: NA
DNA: TGCGCCAGCAGCGGGGACAGGGGGTCTGAGCAGTTCTTC
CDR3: CASSGDRGSEQFF

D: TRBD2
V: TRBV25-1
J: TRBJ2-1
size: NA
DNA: TGTGCCAGCAGCGCTAGCGGGAGTAGGAATGAGCAGTTCTTC
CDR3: CASSASGSRNEQFF

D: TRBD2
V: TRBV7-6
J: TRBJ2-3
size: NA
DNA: TGTGCCAGCAGCTCTACTAGCGACCCAGGCACAGATACGCAGTATTTT
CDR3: CASSSTSDPGTDTQYF

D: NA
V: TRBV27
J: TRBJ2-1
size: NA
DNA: TGTGCCAGCAGTCTCCGACTAGAAACGGGAGAGCAGTTCTTC
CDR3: CASSLRLETGEQFF

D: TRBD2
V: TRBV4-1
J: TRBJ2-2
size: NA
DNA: TGCGCCAGCAGCCGGCAGGGGACTAGCGCCACCGGGGAGCTGTTTTTT
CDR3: CASSRQGTSATGELFF

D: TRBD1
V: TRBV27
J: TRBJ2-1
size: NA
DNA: TGTGCCAGCATCCGGGACAGGGGGAACAATGAGCAGTTCTTC
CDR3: CASIRDRGNNEQFF

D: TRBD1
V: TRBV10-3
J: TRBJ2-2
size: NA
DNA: TGTGCCATCAGTGAGTTAGGACAGGGTCGAACCGGGGAGCTGTTTTTT
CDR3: CAISELGQGRTGELFF

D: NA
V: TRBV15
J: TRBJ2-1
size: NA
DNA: TGTGCCACCAGCAGGTGGAAACCGGGACTCCCGTTTATTGGGCAGTTCTTC
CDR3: CATSRWKPGLPFIGQFF

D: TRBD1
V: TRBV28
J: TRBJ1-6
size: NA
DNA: TGTGCCAGCAGTTCGATAAACAGACAGGGCTCACCCCTCCACTTT
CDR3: CASSSINRQGSPLHF

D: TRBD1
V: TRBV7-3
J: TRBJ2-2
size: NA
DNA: TGTGCCAGCAGCGAAAGAGGGGGCTTGACCACCGGGGAGCTGTTTTTT
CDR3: CASSERGGLTTGELFF

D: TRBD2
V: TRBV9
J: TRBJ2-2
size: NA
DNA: TGTGCCAGCAGCGGGACTAGCGGAAACACCGGGGAGCTGTTTTTT
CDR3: CASSGTSGNTGELFF

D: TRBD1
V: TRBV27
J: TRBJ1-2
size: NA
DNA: TGTGCCAGCAGCTACGGCGGGACAGGGTCCGGCTACACCTTC
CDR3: CASSYGGTGSGYTF

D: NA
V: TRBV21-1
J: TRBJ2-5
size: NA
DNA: TGTGCCAGCAGCAAACCACTAGCGAGTAACCAAGAGACCCAGTACTTC
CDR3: CASSKPLASNQETQYF

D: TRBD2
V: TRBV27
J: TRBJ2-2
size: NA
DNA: TGTGCCAGCAGTTTTAGACTAGCGGGAGGGCGGAGTGTGCTGTTTTTT
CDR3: CASSFRLAGGRSVLFF

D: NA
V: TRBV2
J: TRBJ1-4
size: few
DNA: TGTGCCAGCAGTGAAACTCCAGGGGAAAATGAAAAACTGTTTTTT
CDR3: CASSETPGENEKLFF

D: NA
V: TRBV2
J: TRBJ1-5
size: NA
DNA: TGTGCCAGCAGTGAAGGGCAGTCTAGCAATCAGCCCCAGCATTTT
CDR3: CASSEGQSSNQPQHF

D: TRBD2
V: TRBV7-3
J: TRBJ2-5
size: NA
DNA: TGTGCCAGCAGCCCTGGGCAGGGTCTAGCGGGAGTTGAGACCCAGTACTTC
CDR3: CASSPGQGLAGVETQYF

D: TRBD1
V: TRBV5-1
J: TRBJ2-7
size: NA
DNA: TGCGCCAGCAGACACTGGGACAGAAAATACGAGCAGTACTTC
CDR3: CASRHWDRKYEQYF

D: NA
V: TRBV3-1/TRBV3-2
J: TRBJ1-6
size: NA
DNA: TGTGCCAACCGGGCCTATAATTCACCCCTCCACTTT
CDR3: CANRAYNSPLHF